This T cell receptor (beta chain) is drawn from a study of blood T cell repertoires in COVID-19. The wider study: The United States, Italy and Spain were the sources of the acute and convalescent COVID-19 samples.

The protocol was immunoSEQ multiplex PCR, while the TCRdb copy is restricted to in-frame clones and leaves out a portion. Of roughly 250,000 clones detected, about 80% appear once; the ten largest clones hold over 7.5%. V dropped 4 bases and J dropped 4 bases, with 15 bases sitting between them. CDR1 and CDR2 (germline): SGHNT, YYREEE (reference sequence). The CDR3 is 14 residues long. Sequenced material: peripheral blood. The chain uses TRBV5-4 and TRBJ2-7; possibly TRBD1 for D (5 bases). The receptor comes from a woman aged 80 or over with acute or convalescent COVID-19. CDR3 nucleotides: TGTGCCAGCAGCCCCAGGGTACAAGCATACGAGCAGTACTTC. Protein product: CASSPRVQAYEQYF.